The 13 T cell receptor beta chains in this list originate from one sample, sequenced in a study of blood T cells in healthy people across ages (dated by TCRdb to between 2014 and 2017). The protocol used for the library was 5' RACE. TCRdb names Illumina HiSeq 2500 as the instrument used. A second PCR of about 7 to 12 cycles was run with a J-beta primer mix and a sample-barcoded 5' primer. The raw public reads went through TCRdb reprocessing: fastp at Q25, MiXCR clone calling, in-frame beta chains kept. Each CDR3 protein appears once, grouped with its most common genes and DNA. This sample has around 1,500,000 distinct CDR3 sequences in its table, and 28% of those were observed once. The ten largest make up 7% to 9% of the sample. The material sequenced was blood. These TCRs come from a young woman in good health.

The chain employs TRBV28 and TRBJ2-6, with D maybe TRBD1 (5 bases). From germline, CDR1 is MDHEN and CDR2 SYDVKM. V shed 5 bases and J shed 15 bases, with 14 bases lying between them. This CDR3 has 12 residues. In DNA, the CDR3 is TGTGCCAGCAGTCCAAGGGGCGTACGCCTGACTTTC. It is translated as CASSPRGVRLTF.

For the CDR3, the DNA is TGTGCCAGCACACTAGCGGGAGCTCCCCAAGAGACCCAGTACTTC. It translates to CASTLAGAPQETQYF. The chain carries TRBV6-1 and TRBJ2-5; 11 bases map to TRBD2. The trim removed 7 bases at V and 1 base at J, leaving 5 bases unmatched. The CDR3 consists of 15 residues. Germline V gives CDR1 MNHNS, CDR2 SASEGT.

The chain couples TRBV28 to TRBJ2-2, with 14 nucleotides matching TRBD2. CDR3 size: 16 residues. The V segment lost 6 bases and the J segment 6 bases; nucleotides outside the gene matches: 6. Germline V gives CDR1 MDHEN, CDR2 SYDVKM. The CDR3 bases are TGTGCCAGCAGCGCGAGGACTAGCGGGGGGTCCGGGGAGCTGTTTTTT. Translated: CASSARTSGGSGELFF.

As for this clonotype: A read error may account for a junction end that differs from germline. The rearrangement links TRBV15 to TRBJ2-7, with D possibly being TRBD1 or TRBD2 (5 bases each). Looked up from germline, CDR1 is LNHNV and CDR2 is YYDKDF (reference sequence). The CDR3 runs to 15 residues. CDR3 sequence (DNA): TGTGTCACCAGCTGGGACGGATCCAGCTCCTACGAGCAGTACTTC. Residues: CVTSWDGSSSYEQYF.

The rearrangement joins TRBV6-2 or TRBV6-3 to TRBJ2-1, with D unresolved. The end of the DNA fits TRBJ2-7 better, so the J call may be wrong. The CDR3 is made up of 14 amino acids. Germline values: CDR1 MNHEY, CDR2 SVGEGT. The CDR3 region has the DNA TGTGCCAGCAGTTCCTTAAGGCTTGCCAATGAGCAGTACTTC. Protein product: CASSSLRLANEQYF.

This clonotype showed up just a few times. V usage is TRBV2 and J usage is TRBJ1-2; D is undetermined. The CDR3 is 14 residues long. V gave up 1 base and J gave up 0 bases, with 6 bases separating them. The germline gives CDR1 SNHLY, CDR2 FYNNEI. CDR3 nucleotide sequence: TGTGCCAGCAGTGAAGGAGTCCCTAACTATGGCTACACCTTC. It is translated as CASSEGVPNYGYTF.

This clonotype was counted a few times. Germline is not matched at one junction end, which may reflect a read error. The chain has TRBV20-1 and TRBJ2-5; D not resolved. This CDR3 has 17 amino acids. From germline, CDR1 is DFQATT and CDR2 SNEGSKA (reference sequence). CDR3 region: CSAGPVLPGKYQETQYF. CDR3 nucleotides: TGCAGTGCTGGGCCCGTTTTGCCAGGAAAGTACCAAGAAACCCAGTACTTC.

With respect to this clonotype: At one end the junction does not follow the germline gene, possibly because of a read error. The rearrangement links TRBV30 to TRBJ2-1; 8 nucleotides match TRBD2. Germline-derived CDR1 and CDR2 are GTSNPN and SVGIG (reference sequence). There are 15 residues in the CDR3. The CDR3 is CAWSVGLAGGNGQFF. DNA for the CDR3: TGTGCCTGGAGCGTGGGGCTAGCGGGTGGTAATGGGCAGTTCTTC.

The sample holds one count of this clonotype. The junction and the germline gene differ at one end; a read error may be behind it. The J gene is TRBJ2-7, the V gene TRBV24-1, with TRBD1 identical over 10 bases. Near its end, the DNA agrees better with TRBJ2-5, so the J call may be wrong. The germline V gene has CDR1 KGHDR and CDR2 SFDVKD. The CDR3 has 15 residues. The chain's CDR3 is CAASESGTGEETQYF. In DNA, the CDR3 is TGTGCCGCCAGTGAGTCTGGGACAGGGGAAGAGACCCAGTACTTC.

The genes are TRBV6-2 or TRBV6-3 and TRBJ2-6, with D perhaps TRBD2 (5 bases). Germline assignment: CDR1 MNHEY and CDR2 SVGEGT. The CDR3 is 13 residues long. Trimming pared 6 bases from V and 12 bases from J, leaving 15 bases between. CDR3: CASRSDASGVLTF. Here the CDR3 DNA reads TGTGCCAGCAGATCGGACGCCAGCGGCGTCCTGACTTTC.

This clonotype came up a few times. The J gene is TRBJ1-1, the V gene TRBV27, with D possibly being TRBD1 (5 bases). V shed 6 bases and J shed 8 bases, with 13 bases lying between them. CDR3 length: 12 amino acids. In germline, CDR1 is MNHEY, CDR2 SMNVEV (reference sequence). The CDR3 bases are TGTGCCAGCAGAGCCCCCCGGGGGGAAGCTTTCTTT. Translated: CASRAPRGEAFF.

V usage is TRBV29-1 and J usage is TRBJ2-2, with D possibly being TRBD1 or TRBD2 (5 bases each). The germline V gene encodes CDR1 SQVTM and CDR2 ANQGSEA. With 3 bases removed from V and 8 bases from J, the gap between germline ends came to 10 bases. The CDR3 is 12 residues long. The CDR3 loop is CSVDWGLGELFF. CDR3 nucleotides: TGCAGCGTTGATTGGGGGTTGGGGGAGCTGTTTTTT.

This clonotype was seen a few times. The V and J genes are TRBV7-9 and TRBJ2-5, with D possibly matching TRBD2 (5 bases). Germline CDR1 and CDR2: SEHNR and FQNEAQ (reference sequence). The CDR3 is made up of 13 amino acids. V was cut by 3 bases and J by 5 bases, with 10 bases left in between. The CDR3 here is CASSLMEVETQYF. The CDR3 bases are TGTGCCAGCAGCTTGATGGAGGTTGAGACCCAGTACTTC.